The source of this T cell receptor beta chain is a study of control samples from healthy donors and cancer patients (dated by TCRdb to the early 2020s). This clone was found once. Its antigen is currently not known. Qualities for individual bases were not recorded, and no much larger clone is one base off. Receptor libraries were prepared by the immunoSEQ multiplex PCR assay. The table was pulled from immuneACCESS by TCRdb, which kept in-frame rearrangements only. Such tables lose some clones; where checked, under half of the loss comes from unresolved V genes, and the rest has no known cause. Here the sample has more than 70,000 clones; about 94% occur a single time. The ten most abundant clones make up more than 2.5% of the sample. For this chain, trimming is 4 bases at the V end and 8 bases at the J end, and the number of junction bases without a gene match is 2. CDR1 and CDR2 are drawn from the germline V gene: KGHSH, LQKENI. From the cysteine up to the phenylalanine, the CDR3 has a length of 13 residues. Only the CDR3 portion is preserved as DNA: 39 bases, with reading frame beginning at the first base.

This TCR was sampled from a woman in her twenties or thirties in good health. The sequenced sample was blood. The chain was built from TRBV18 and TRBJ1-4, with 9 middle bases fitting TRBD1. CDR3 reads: CASSQGQGEKLFF. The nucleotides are TGTGCCAGCTCACAGGGACAGGGAGAAAAACTGTTTTTT.